This passage covers 16 T cell receptor beta chains from one sample sequenced in a study of regulatory T cells in long-lasting Graves disease. Libraries of TCR beta came from iRepertoire HTBI primers plus Arm-PCR of CDR3 regions. TCRdb reanalysed the multiplex PCR reads using MiXCR and keeps one entry per CDR3 protein. The sample has a few hundred thousand distinct CDR3 sequences, 20% to 25% seen once. Time point meaning: newly diagnosed GD, antithyroid drugs for less than 3 months. From RNA extracted from PBMCs, the TCR library was made. The material was peripheral blood mononuclear cells (PBMCs), obtained at new diagnosis, from a patient treated with antithyroid drugs. The source is a female donor with Graves disease.

This clonotype was detected ten times or more. The chain has TRBV5-1 and TRBJ1-6; D is possibly TRBD1 (6 bases). Trimming removed 0 bases from V and 10 bases from J, with 11 bases in between. Per the germline V gene, CDR1 is SGHRS and CDR2 is YFSETQ. This CDR3 spans 14 amino acids. CDR3 coding DNA: TGCGCCAGCAGCTTGGCAGGGGTAGGGTCACCCCTCCACTTT. This sequence encodes CASSLAGVGSPLHF.

This clonotype was recorded at least ten times. The CDR3 is CASSLAPGRQETQYF. The CDR3, as DNA: TGCGCCAGCAGCTTGGCCCCAGGCAGGCAAGAGACCCAGTACTTC. The chain uses TRBV5-1 and TRBJ2-5; D remains unclear. CDR1 and CDR2 from the germline V gene are SGHRS and YFSETQ. Trimming pared 0 bases from V and 2 bases from J, leaving 11 bases between. This CDR3 spans 15 amino acids.

This clonotype was seen many times. The genes are TRBV12-3 or TRBV12-4 and TRBJ1-2; D possibly corresponds to TRBD1 (5 bases). V dropped 4 bases and J dropped 3 bases, with 21 bases sitting between them. The CDR3 extends over 17 amino acids. The CDR3 DNA reads as TGTGCCAGCAGTTGGGCCAACCTGACAGTCCAGGACTATGGCTACACCTTC. This sequence encodes CASSWANLTVQDYGYTF.

The chain carries TRBV20-1 and TRBJ2-7, with 9 bases fitting TRBD1. The CDR3 consists of 15 residues. V lost 0 bases, J lost 6 bases, and 9 bases stayed unmatched. Germline CDR1 and CDR2: DFQATT and SNEGSKA (reference sequence). CDR3 sequence (DNA): TGCAGTGCTAGAGATCCGGGACAGGGCTTTGGCGAGCAGTACTTC. Residues: CSARDPGQGFGEQYF.

This clonotype was observed at least ten times. The chain recombines TRBV29-1 with TRBJ2-7; TRBD2 matches 14 bases. In germline, CDR1 is SQVTM, CDR2 ANQGSEA. V gave up 4 bases and J gave up 5 bases; unmatched junction bases: 1. CDR3 size: 13 residues. CDR3 coding DNA: TGCAGCGTTGGGACTAGCGGGGGGAACGAGCAGTACTTC. Its translation: CSVGTSGGNEQYF.

This clonotype occurred many times. V is TRBV10-2 and J is TRBJ2-2; no clear D. The germline CDR1 and CDR2 sequences are WSHSY and SAAADI. V lost 8 bases and J 3 bases, leaving 13 bases between the germline ends. CDR3 length: 14 residues. The CDR3 DNA reads as TGCGCCAGCTTTTCTCAAAGGGACACCGGGGAGCTGTTTTTT. As protein: CASFSQRDTGELFF.

J is TRBJ2-7 and V is TRBV20-1, with TRBD2 as a possible D gene (5 bases). The CDR3 covers 14 residues. Per germline, CDR1 DFQATT and CDR2 SNEGSKA (reference sequence). Trimming shortened V by 0 bases and J by 2 bases, and 11 bases separated the two germline ends. DNA of the CDR3: TGCAGTGCTAGAGAGAACATAGCGACCTACGAGCAGTACTTC. It encodes CSARENIATYEQYF.

This clonotype came up many times. The gene calls are TRBV6-2 or TRBV6-3 and TRBJ1-5; D may be TRBD1 (6 bases). The CDR3 is 15 residues long. The V and J ends lost 5 bases and 0 bases respectively, with 11 bases between them. Germline-derived CDR1 and CDR2 are MNHEY and SVGEGT. The CDR3 sequence: CASSPQGYSNQPQHF. CDR3 coding DNA: TGTGCCAGCAGTCCTCAGGGGTATAGCAATCAGCCCCAGCATTTT.

This clonotype has at least ten counts. V is TRBV7-2 and J is TRBJ2-5; D may be TRBD1 or TRBD2 (5 bases each). This CDR3 is 16 amino acids long. Trimming took 2 bases from V and 5 from J, leaving 18 bases between them. The germline CDR1 and CDR2 sequences are SGHTA and FQGNSA. The CDR3 sequence is CASSLSELGVGETQYF. CDR3 DNA sequence: TGTGCCAGCAGCTTAAGCGAGTTGGGGGTTGGGGAGACCCAGTACTTC.

The chain combines TRBV5-5 with TRBJ1-1; TRBD1 is a possible D gene (6 bases). V lost 0 bases to trimming and J lost 2 bases, with 14 bases between them. CDR1 and CDR2 from the germline V gene are SGHKS and YYEKEE (reference sequence). CDR3 size: 16 residues. This CDR3 reads CASSLGGGQGNTEAFF. CDR3 nucleotides: TGTGCCAGCAGCTTGGGGGGGGGGCAAGGTAACACTGAAGCTTTCTTT.

This clonotype was seen ten or more times. The chain is built from TRBV6-2 or TRBV6-3 and TRBJ2-5, with a tentative D call TRBD1 (6 bases). V was clipped by 5 bases and J by 4 bases, with 17 bases between them. This CDR3 region has 15 residues. The germline V gene encodes CDR1 MNHEY and CDR2 SVGEGT. The CDR3 here is CASSVGTPGRETQYF. The CDR3 nucleotides read TGTGCCAGCAGTGTTGGGACACCGGGGCGAGAGACCCAGTACTTC.

V usage is TRBV6-9 and J usage is TRBJ2-7; 9 bases match TRBD2. V lost 4 bases to trimming and J lost 1 base; unmatched junction nucleotides: 5. The germline V gene encodes CDR1 MNHGY and CDR2 SVAAGI. CDR3 size: 15 residues. CDR3 amino acids: CASSSVTSGSYEQYF. The CDR3 coding sequence is TGTGCCAGCAGTTCCGTGACTAGCGGTTCCTACGAGCAGTACTTC.

The chain joins TRBV7-2 to TRBJ2-2; 7 nucleotides agree with TRBD1. CDR1 and CDR2 from the germline V gene are SGHTA and FQGNSA. The CDR3 spans 16 residues. The trim removed 4 bases at V and 0 bases at J, leaving 5 bases unmatched. In nucleotides, the CDR3 is TGTGCCAGCAGCTACAGGGGACACGCGAACACCGGGGAGCTGTTTTTT. This gives the protein CASSYRGHANTGELFF.

V and J are TRBV4-2 and TRBJ2-3, with TRBD2 identical over 9 bases. After removal of 0 bases from V and 5 bases from J, the junction contained 6 bases not matched to a gene. The germline CDR1 and CDR2 sequences are LGHNA and YNFKEQ. This CDR3 region has 16 residues. CDR3 protein: CASSQDLAGGLDTQYF. DNA of the CDR3: TGTGCCAGCAGCCAAGATCTGGCGGGGGGGTTAGATACGCAGTATTTT.

This clonotype came up many times. This chain links TRBV7-2 with TRBJ2-5; no clear D gene. CDR3 length: 13 amino acids. With 2 bases removed from V and 3 bases from J, the gap between germline ends came to 7 bases. Germline lookup yields CDR1 SGHTA and CDR2 FQGNSA. Here the CDR3 reads CASSLHVEETQYF. CDR3 sequence (DNA): TGTGCCAGCAGCTTACATGTCGAAGAGACCCAGTACTTC. The entire variable domain, with the rest obtained from reference TRBV7-2 and TRBJ2-5, is as follows: GAGVSQSPSNKVTEKGKDVELRCDPISGHTALYWYRQSLGQGLEFLIYFQGNSAPDKSGLPSDRFSAERTGGSVSTLTIQRTQQEDSAVYLCASSLHVEETQYFGPGTRLLVL.

This clonotype was observed many times. V gene TRBV2 combines with J gene TRBJ2-3; D not certain. V lost 9 bases and J 3 bases, leaving 19 bases between the germline ends. Germline CDR1 SNHLY, CDR2 FYNNEI. This CDR3 comprises 15 residues. As DNA, the CDR3 is TGTGCCAGTAGTCCCCAGATCCCTGGGACAGATACGCAGTATTTT. This encodes CASSPQIPGTDTQYF.